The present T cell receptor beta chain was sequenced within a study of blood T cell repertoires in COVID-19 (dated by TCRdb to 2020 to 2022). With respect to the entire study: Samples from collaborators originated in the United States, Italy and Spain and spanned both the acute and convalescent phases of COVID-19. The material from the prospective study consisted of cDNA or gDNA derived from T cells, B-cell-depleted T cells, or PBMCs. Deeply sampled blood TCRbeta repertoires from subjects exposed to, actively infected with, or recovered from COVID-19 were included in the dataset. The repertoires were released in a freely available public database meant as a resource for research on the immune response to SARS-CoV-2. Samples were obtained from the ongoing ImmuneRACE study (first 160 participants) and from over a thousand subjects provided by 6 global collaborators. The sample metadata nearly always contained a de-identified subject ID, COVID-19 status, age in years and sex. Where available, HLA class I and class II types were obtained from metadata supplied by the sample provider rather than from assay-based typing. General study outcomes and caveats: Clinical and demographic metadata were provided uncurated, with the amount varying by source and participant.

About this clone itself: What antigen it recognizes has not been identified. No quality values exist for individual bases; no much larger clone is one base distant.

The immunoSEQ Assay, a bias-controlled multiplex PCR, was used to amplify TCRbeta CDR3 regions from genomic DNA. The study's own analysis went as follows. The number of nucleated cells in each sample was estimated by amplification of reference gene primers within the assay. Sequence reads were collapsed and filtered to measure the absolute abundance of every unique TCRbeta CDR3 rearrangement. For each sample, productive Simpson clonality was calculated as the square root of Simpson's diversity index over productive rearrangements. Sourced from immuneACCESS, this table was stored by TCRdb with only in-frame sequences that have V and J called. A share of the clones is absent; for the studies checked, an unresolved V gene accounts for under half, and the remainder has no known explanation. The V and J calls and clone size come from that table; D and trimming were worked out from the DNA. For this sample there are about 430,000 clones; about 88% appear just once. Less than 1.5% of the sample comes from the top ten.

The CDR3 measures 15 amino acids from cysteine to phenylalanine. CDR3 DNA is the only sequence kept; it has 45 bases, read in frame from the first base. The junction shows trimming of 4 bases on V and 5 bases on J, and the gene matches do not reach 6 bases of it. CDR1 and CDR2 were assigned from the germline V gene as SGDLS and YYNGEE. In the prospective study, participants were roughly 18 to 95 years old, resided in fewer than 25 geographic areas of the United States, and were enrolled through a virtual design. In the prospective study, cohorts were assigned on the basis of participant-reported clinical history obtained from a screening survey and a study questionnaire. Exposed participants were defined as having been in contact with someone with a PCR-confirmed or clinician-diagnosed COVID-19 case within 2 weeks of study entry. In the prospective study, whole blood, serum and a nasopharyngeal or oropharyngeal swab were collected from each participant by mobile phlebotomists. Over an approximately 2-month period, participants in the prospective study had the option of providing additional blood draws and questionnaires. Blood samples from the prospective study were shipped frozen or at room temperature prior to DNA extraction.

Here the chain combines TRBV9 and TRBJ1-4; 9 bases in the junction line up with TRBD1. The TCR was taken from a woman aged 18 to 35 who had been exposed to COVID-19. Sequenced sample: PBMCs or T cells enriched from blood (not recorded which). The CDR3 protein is CASSPRQGENEKLFF. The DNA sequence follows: TGTGCCAGCAGCCCACGACAGGGGGAAAATGAAAAACTGTTTTTT.